The table lists the clone carrying this T cell receptor (beta chain) with a few counts. Its specificity is unknown. This sample stems from a study of T cells after yellow fever vaccination. General study findings and limits: It was a small share of clonotypes that appeared in both CD4 and CD8 compartments. Compared with primary, the secondary response was weaker and peaked at day 5, not 15. Most primary-vaccination clones recurred post-booster (roughly 96% CD4, over 70% CD8).

This CDR3 has 18 residues. Trimming removed 6 bases from V and 6 bases from J; junction bases left unmatched: 14. CDR1 is LGHNA and CDR2 is YSLEER in the germline V gene. 5'RACE template switching added a universal primer site and UMIs to TCR cDNA. TCRdb passed the 5' RACE reads through MiXCR, listing each CDR3 protein once. The data contain around 400,000 distinct CDR3 sequences, roughly 12% of them singletons. The sequence came from a man aged 18 to 30 who received the YFV17D yellow fever vaccine. The sequencing here drew on PBMCs, taken on the day of the first yellow fever vaccination. V usage is TRBV4-3 and J usage is TRBJ2-3, with 14 bases aligning to TRBD2. The CDR3: CASRQHPGLAGVPDTQYF. The CDR3 nucleotides are TGCGCCAGCAGACAACATCCGGGACTAGCGGGGGTTCCCGATACGCAGTATTTT.